This T cell receptor beta chain was obtained from a study of PD-L1 blockade in urothelial cancer. At the level of the study: From 2014, patients received atezolizumab, given as 1,200 mg intravenously every 3 weeks. Blood analysis occurred 3 weeks (second dose) and 6 weeks after treatment start.

Germline CDR1 reads MGHRA; CDR2 reads YSYEKL. The CDR3 covers 11 residues. Notes on this clone: The junction does not match germline at one end; this may be a read error.

Time point here: pretreatment peripheral blood. The cohort comprised individuals with locally advanced or metastatic urothelial carcinoma. Templates that were synthetic TCR analogs were spiked into each PCR. TCRdb's copy holds only in-frame clones and misses some; the assay was immunoSEQ multiplex PCR. The table lists tens of thousands of clones, over 80% of them singletons. V usage is TRBV4-1 and J usage is TRBJ2-5; 8 bases agree with TRBD2. The origin of this receptor is a man aged 55-75 years with urothelial cancer. The sequences come from PBMCs, collected around atezolizumab (anti-PD-L1) treatment. CDR3 in amino acids: CASSQGLAWDF. CDR3 coding DNA: TGCGCCAGCAGCCAAGGACTAGCGTGGGACTTC.